This T cell receptor beta chain was sequenced in a study of T cell responses to AZD1222 COVID-19 vaccine. As for the study in general: It was second doses at about 4 or about 12 weeks that were pooled. Study-level points and caveats: There were vaccine-associated CD4 TCRs across spike, dominant at 160-218 and 743-854. In a largely white British group with more females than males, clonal diversity was possibly underestimated. No day 14 peak samples; only post-peak repertoires were characterized.

The CDR3 extends over 15 amino acids. From germline, CDR1 is MGHRA and CDR2 YSYEKL. V was pared by 0 bases and J by 2 bases, with 10 bases between. A remark on this clone: As yet, its antigen is unknown.

TCRdb's copy holds only in-frame clones and misses some; the assay was immunoSEQ multiplex PCR. In the table there are fewer than 130,000 clones, 88% of which are singletons. V usage is TRBV4-1 and J usage is TRBJ2-5; tentatively, D is TRBD1 (5 bases). The sample here was peripheral blood, taken on day 0 of AZD1222 vaccination. The TCR sequence derives from an adult in good health. Here the CDR3 reads CASSQDRAVQETQYF. DNA for the CDR3: TGCGCCAGCAGCCAAGACAGGGCAGTTCAAGAGACCCAGTACTTC.